This T cell receptor (beta chain) was recovered during a study of blood T cell repertoires in COVID-19. Using immunoSEQ multiplex PCR, the repertoire was profiled, and TCRdb retains in-frame clones only, with some absent. Altogether 250,000 to 350,000 clones are present, 84% being singletons, with the ten largest covering more than 15%. The CDR3 runs to 16 residues. The V end lost 3 bases, the J end lost 2 bases, and 16 bases lay between the germline ends. Germline assignment: CDR1 DFQATT and CDR2 SNEGSKA (reference sequence). This chain links TRBV20-1 with TRBJ2-2; D may be TRBD2 (5 bases). The clonotype originates from a person in their 70s with COVID-19, enrolled during active disease. Sequenced input: peripheral blood. Here the CDR3 reads CSASNPSGGNTGELFF. The CDR3 nucleotides read TGCAGTGCTAGTAACCCCAGCGGAGGTAACACCGGGGAGCTGTTTTTT.